The sequence of this T cell receptor beta chain was determined in a study of cytomegalovirus exposure and HLA in healthy donors. Germline V lookup: CDR1 SGHDT, CDR2 YYEEEE. The length of the CDR3 is 11 residues. The study ran its PCR with 60 Vbeta and 13 Jbeta primers. Sequenced by immunoSEQ multiplex PCR; TCRdb stores in-frame clones only, minus some. The sample consists of approximately 100,000 clones, under 75% of them appearing once. The chain combines TRBV5-6 with TRBJ2-4; D unresolved. This TCR came from a female donor in good health and CMV-seronegative. Source material: PBMCs. CDR3 DNA sequence: TGTGTTACAGTAGCCAAAAACATTCAGTACTTC. Translating it yields CVTVAKNIQYF.